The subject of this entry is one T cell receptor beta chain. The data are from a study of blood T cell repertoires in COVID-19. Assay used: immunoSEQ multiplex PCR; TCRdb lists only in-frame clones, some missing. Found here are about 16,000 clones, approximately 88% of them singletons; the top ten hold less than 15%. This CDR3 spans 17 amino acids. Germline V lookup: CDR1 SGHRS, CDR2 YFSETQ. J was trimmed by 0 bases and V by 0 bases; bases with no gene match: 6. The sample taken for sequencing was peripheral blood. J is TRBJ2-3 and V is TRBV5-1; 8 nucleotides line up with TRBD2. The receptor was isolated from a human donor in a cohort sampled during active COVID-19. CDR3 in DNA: TGCGCCAGCAGCTTGGTGAGGTCGGGGGGGAGCACAGATACGCAGTATTTT. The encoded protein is CASSLVRSGGSTDTQYF. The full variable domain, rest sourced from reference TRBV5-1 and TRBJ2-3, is KAGVTQTPRYLIKTRGQQVTLSCSPISGHRSVSWYQQTPGQGLQFLFEYFSETQRNKGNFPGRFSGRQFSNSRSEMNVSTLELGDSALYLCASSLVRSGGSTDTQYFGPGTRLTVL.